The 14 T cell receptor beta chains below were found in one sample sequenced in a study of CD8 T cells in Susac syndrome. Random-hexamer reverse transcription was applied to about 0.45 to 1 ug RNA. Using its own MiXCR run on the immunoSEQ multiplex PCR reads, TCRdb lists one record per CDR3 protein. Altogether under 200,000 distinct CDR3 sequences are present, roughly 94% being singletons, with the ten largest covering 0.12%. What was sequenced was CD4+ T cells from PBMCs. The origin of the receptors is a human donor with Susac syndrome.

CDR3 sequence (DNA): TGCGCCAGCAGCGCCGGGACAGAGCCCGCCTACGAGCAGTACTTC. Translated: CASSAGTEPAYEQYF. This sequence joins TRBV5-1 and TRBJ2-7; 7 positions match TRBD1. The CDR3 covers 15 residues. CDR1 and CDR2 from the germline V gene are SGHRS and YFSETQ. Germline trimming cut 4 bases from V and 2 bases from J; bases unmatched to any gene: 9.

The chain links TRBV10-3 to TRBJ2-1, with 11 bases fitting TRBD2. Germline V gives CDR1 ENHRY, CDR2 SYGVKD. The V segment lost 4 bases and the J segment 9 bases; nucleotides outside the gene matches: 5. This CDR3 spans 14 amino acids. The CDR3 loop reads CAISVSGGASEQFF. The DNA of the CDR3 is TGTGCCATCAGTGTTAGCGGGGGGGCCAGTGAGCAGTTCTTC.

This chain joins TRBV14 and TRBJ2-1; no firm D call. The germline V gene has CDR1 SGHDN and CDR2 FVKESK. The CDR3 is 16 residues long. The V end lost 1 base, the J end lost 0 bases, and 10 bases lay between the germline ends. The CDR3 DNA is TGTGCCAGCAGCCAAGTTTACCCGAGCTCCTACAATGAGCAGTTCTTC. Amino acids: CASSQVYPSSYNEQFF.

V usage is TRBV2 and J usage is TRBJ1-3; 7 nucleotides align to TRBD1. Losses at the gene ends were 1 base for V and 8 bases for J; bases not matched to a gene: 8. The CDR3 has 15 amino acids. Germline V gene sequence: CDR1 SNHLY, CDR2 FYNNEI. Here the CDR3 DNA reads TGTGCCAGCAGTGAAGAGCCGACAGGGCGGGACACCATATATTTT. It specifies CASSEEPTGRDTIYF.

The rearrangement joins TRBV25-1 to TRBJ1-2, with a tentative D call TRBD1 (6 bases). This CDR3 comprises 14 residues. Per the germline V gene, CDR1 is MGHDK and CDR2 is SYGVNS. Trimming pared 7 bases from V and 3 bases from J, leaving 15 bases between. In DNA form, the CDR3 reads TGTGCCAGCACCCCCTCCACAGGGTACTATGGCTACACCTTC. It codes for CASTPSTGYYGYTF.

The J gene is TRBJ1-2, the V gene TRBV20-1, with 7 bases aligning to TRBD1. The V segment lost 4 bases and the J segment 4 bases; nucleotides outside the gene matches: 9. The CDR3 has 14 residues. Looked up from germline, CDR1 is DFQATT and CDR2 is SNEGSKA (reference sequence). The CDR3 DNA is TGCAGTGCTAAAGTAGCAGGGGGGAGCTATGGCTACACCTTC. It specifies CSAKVAGGSYGYTF.

This chain uses TRBV11-2 with TRBJ2-4, with 7 bases that match TRBD1. The CDR3 has 15 residues. The trim removed 5 bases at V and 5 bases at J, leaving 9 bases unmatched. Germline V gene sequence: CDR1 SGHAT, CDR2 FQNNGV. The DNA of the CDR3 is TGTGCCAGCAGCGCGCGACAGGGATCGGAAAACATTCAGTACTTC. It codes for CASSARQGSENIQYF.

V is TRBV5-5 and J is TRBJ2-5, with 8 bases lining up with TRBD2. After removal of 4 bases from V and 2 bases from J, the junction contained 13 bases not matched to a gene. This CDR3 has 17 residues. CDR1 and CDR2 from the germline V gene are SGHKS and YYEKEE (reference sequence). CDR3 sequence reads: CASSVPASGRTQETQYF. The DNA for the CDR3 is TGTGCCAGCAGCGTTCCCGCTAGCGGGCGAACGCAAGAGACCCAGTACTTC.

The J gene is TRBJ2-7, the V gene TRBV20-1; no reliable D call. This CDR3 region has 12 residues. The V gene lost 5 bases and the J gene lost 4 bases, with 12 bases spanning the gap. From germline, CDR1 is DFQATT and CDR2 SNEGSKA (reference sequence). The CDR3, as DNA: TGCAGTGCTTCCCCGTCCCGGTACGAGCAGTACTTC. The encoded protein is CSASPSRYEQYF.

This sequence joins TRBV11-2 and TRBJ2-3, with D possibly TRBD2 on 5 matching bases. This CDR3 contains 15 residues. Trimming pared 0 bases from V and 2 bases from J, leaving 9 bases between. Germline loops: CDR1 SGHAT, CDR2 FQNNGV. The CDR3, as DNA: TGTGCCAGCAGCTTAGACCCGGGGAACACAGATACGCAGTATTTT. It codes for CASSLDPGNTDTQYF.

The chain joins TRBV29-1 to TRBJ1-2; TRBD1 might be the D (5 bases). Germline V gene data show CDR1 as SQVTM and CDR2 as ANQGSEA. The CDR3 sequence is 12 residues long. Trimming took off 3 bases at V and 8 bases at J, with 13 bases between the two ends. CDR3 sequence reads: CSVDAGLGGYTF. In nucleotides, the CDR3 is TGCAGCGTTGATGCAGGGCTGGGAGGCTACACCTTC. Filled out from reference TRBV29-1 and TRBJ1-2, the complete variable domain reads SAVISQKPSRDICQRGTSLTIQCQVDSQVTMMFWYRQQPGQSLTLIATANQGSEATYESGFVIDKFPISRPNLTFSTLTVSNMSPEDSSIYLCSVDAGLGGYTFGSGTRLTVV.

The V and J genes are TRBV7-9 and TRBJ2-3; D is possibly TRBD1 (6 bases). Trimming took 5 bases from V and 2 from J, leaving 11 bases between them. CDR1 is SEHNR, CDR2 FQNEAQ, per germline (reference sequence). The CDR3 extends over 14 amino acids. Here the CDR3 reads CASSIQGATDTQYF. CDR3 coding DNA: TGTGCCAGCAGCATACAGGGTGCCACAGATACGCAGTATTTT.

The rearrangement joins TRBV24-1 to TRBJ2-1; TRBD1 matches at 9 bases. The CDR3 loop spans 15 amino acids. The J segment lost 8 bases and the V segment lost 4 bases, leaving 8 bases of the junction unmatched. Germline V gives CDR1 KGHDR, CDR2 SFDVKD. The CDR3 here is CATSDPRQGGDEQFF. The CDR3 DNA is TGTGCCACCAGTGACCCTAGACAGGGGGGCGATGAGCAGTTCTTC.

This sequence joins TRBV20-1 and TRBJ1-1; D might be TRBD1 (6 bases). The CDR3 runs to 13 residues. Germline assignment: CDR1 DFQATT and CDR2 SNEGSKA (reference sequence). The germline V and J ends were trimmed by 3 bases and 5 bases, with 13 bases remaining between them. The CDR3 region has the DNA TGCAGTGCTAGGCTCAGGGGTGGAACTGAAGCTTTCTTT. This sequence encodes CSARLRGGTEAFF.